Listed below are T cell receptor beta chains from one sample, sequenced in a study of shared clonotypes between healthy human individuals. Sequencing was performed with immunoSEQ multiplex PCR; in TCRdb, only in-frame clones are kept and a portion is missing. Of some 1 million clones in the sample, about 75% were seen once. Sample: memory CD4+ T cells sorted from blood. The receptors come from a young man in good health. Both conserved end residues are part of each CDR3. Fields, in order: clone size, J gene, V gene, D gene, CDR3 protein, CDR3 DNA. A D gene is named only where the DNA matches it firmly. Size values are once, few and many counts, or a class for expanded clones, and some rows have none.

size: -
J: TRBJ2-5
V: TRBV4-3
D: -
CDR3: CASSQEMGRWETQYF
DNA: TGCGCCAGCAGCCAAGAGATGGGCCGCTGGGAGACCCAGTACTTC

size: few
J: TRBJ1-2
V: TRBV7-3
D: -
CDR3: CASSQSDRSPNYGYTF
DNA: TGTGCCAGCAGCCAAAGCGACAGGAGCCCTAACTATGGCTACACCTTC

size: few
J: TRBJ2-5
V: TRBV2
D: -
CDR3: CASSDWGAQYF
DNA: TGTGCCAGCAGTGACTGGGGGGCCCAGTACTTC

size: -
J: TRBJ2-7
V: TRBV18
D: -
CDR3: CASSVGAPSYEQYF
DNA: TGTGCCAGCTCAGTAGGGGCACCCTCCTACGAGCAGTACTTC

size: once
J: TRBJ2-6
V: TRBV5-1
D: -
CDR3: CASSLRQPTSGANVLTF
DNA: TGCGCCAGCAGCTTGAGGCAGCCAACCTCTGGGGCCAACGTCCTGACTTTC

size: once
J: TRBJ2-2
V: TRBV29-1
D: -
CDR3: CSVKTATMPGELFF
DNA: TGCAGCGTAAAGACAGCTACCATGCCCGGGGAGCTGTTTTTT

size: -
J: TRBJ2-2
V: TRBV27
D: -
CDR3: CASRNWAGFTGELFF
DNA: TGTGCCAGCAGAAATTGGGCAGGTTTCACCGGGGAGCTGTTTTTT

size: -
J: TRBJ2-5
V: TRBV2
D: -
CDR3: CASSTKGRSGQYF
DNA: TGTGCCAGCAGCACGAAGGGGCGAAGTGGCCAGTACTTC

size: -
J: TRBJ2-3
V: TRBV5-1
D: TRBD2
CDR3: CASSSPPGLAKDTQYF
DNA: TGCGCCAGCAGCTCTCCTCCGGGACTAGCAAAAGATACGCAGTATTTT

size: once
J: TRBJ1-1
V: TRBV30
D: -
CDR3: CAWSADTEAFF
DNA: TGTGCCTGGAGTGCCGACACTGAAGCTTTCTTT

size: -
J: TRBJ2-2
V: TRBV10-3
D: -
CDR3: CAIRPHTGELFF
DNA: TGTGCCATCAGACCTCACACCGGGGAGCTGTTTTTT

size: -
J: TRBJ1-6
V: TRBV27
D: TRBD1
CDR3: CASSNAGTGGPPLHF
DNA: TGTGCCAGCAGTAACGCCGGGACAGGGGGTCCTCCCCTCCACTTT

size: few
J: TRBJ1-1
V: TRBV6-1
D: -
CDR3: CASSEVVPEAFF
DNA: TGTGCCAGCAGTGAAGTGGTCCCTGAAGCTTTCTTT

size: -
J: TRBJ2-1
V: TRBV19
D: TRBD1
CDR3: CASSMTGAGNEQFF
DNA: TGTGCCAGTAGTATGACAGGGGCGGGAAATGAGCAGTTCTTC

size: -
J: TRBJ1-5
V: TRBV6-6
D: -
CDR3: CASSYLDFNQPQHF
DNA: TGTGCCAGCAGTTACTTGGATTTTAATCAGCCCCAGCATTTT

size: -
J: TRBJ1-4
V: TRBV9
D: TRBD1
CDR3: CASSPRDSQNEKLFF
DNA: TGTGCCAGCAGCCCGCGGGACAGCCAAAATGAAAAACTGTTTTTT

size: once
J: TRBJ2-1
V: TRBV25-1
D: TRBD1
CDR3: CASGQGGYNEQFF
DNA: TGTGCCAGCGGACAGGGTGGGTACAATGAGCAGTTCTTC

size: -
J: TRBJ2-7
V: TRBV7-8
D: TRBD2
CDR3: CASSPGTSGSYEQYF
DNA: TGTGCCAGCAGCCCGGGGACTAGCGGGAGCTACGAGCAGTACTTC

size: -
J: TRBJ2-7
V: TRBV19
D: -
CDR3: CASSTAPGTAVKVF
DNA: TGTGCCAGTAGTACGGCCCCCGGGACTGCCGTTAAGGTCTTC

size: -
J: TRBJ2-3
V: TRBV28
D: TRBD1
CDR3: CASSTSGTGAFTDTQYF
DNA: TGTGCCAGCAGTACGTCCGGGACAGGGGCCTTCACAGATACGCAGTATTTT

size: -
J: TRBJ2-1
V: TRBV7-2
D: TRBD2
CDR3: CASSPTGLAHNEQFF
DNA: TGTGCCAGCAGCCCCACCGGACTAGCACACAATGAGCAGTTCTTC

size: -
J: TRBJ2-5
V: TRBV19
D: -
CDR3: CASSIDLRQLGQETQYF
DNA: TGTGCCAGTAGTATAGATCTGCGGCAGTTGGGGCAAGAGACCCAGTACTTC

size: -
J: TRBJ1-3
V: TRBV6-5
D: -
CDR3: CASSYTQGSGNTIYF
DNA: TGTGCCAGCAGTTATACTCAGGGCTCTGGAAACACCATATATTTT

size: -
J: TRBJ2-3
V: TRBV11-2
D: -
CDR3: CASRPDSYTQYF
DNA: TGTGCCAGCAGGCCGGACAGTTATACGCAGTATTTT

size: -
J: TRBJ2-7
V: TRBV29-1
D: -
CDR3: CSVEESSYEQYF
DNA: TGCAGCGTTGAAGAGTCCAGCTACGAGCAGTACTTC

size: -
J: TRBJ1-2
V: TRBV2
D: -
CDR3: CASSDMGLGYTF
DNA: TGTGCCAGCAGTGATATGGGGCTCGGCTACACCTTC

size: -
J: TRBJ1-4
V: TRBV6-1
D: -
CDR3: CASSPWGRTSEKLFF
DNA: TGTGCCAGCAGTCCATGGGGCAGAACCAGTGAAAAACTGTTTTTT

size: -
J: TRBJ2-2
V: TRBV5-1
D: TRBD2
CDR3: CASSSSGLAGSNTGELFF
DNA: TGCGCCAGCAGCTCATCTGGCCTAGCGGGGTCCAACACCGGGGAGCTGTTTTTT

size: -
J: TRBJ1-2
V: TRBV7-3
D: -
CDR3: CASSLLRGYGYTF
DNA: TGTGCCAGCAGCTTATTGAGAGGCTATGGCTACACCTTC

size: once
J: TRBJ1-6
V: TRBV6-1
D: -
CDR3: CASSVGRGQVNSPLHF
DNA: TGTGCCAGCAGTGTAGGTCGGGGCCAGGTTAATTCACCCCTCCACTTT

size: -
J: TRBJ2-3
V: TRBV4-3
D: TRBD1
CDR3: CASSQDRGQTDTQYF
DNA: TGCGCCAGCAGCCAAGACAGGGGGCAAACAGATACGCAGTATTTT

size: -
J: TRBJ2-2
V: TRBV30
D: -
CDR3: CAWSVLITTGELFF
DNA: TGTGCCTGGAGTGTACTAATTACCACCGGGGAGCTGTTTTTT

size: once
J: TRBJ1-1
V: TRBV5-1
D: TRBD1
CDR3: CASSLGTGLNTEAFF
DNA: TGCGCCAGCAGCCTAGGGACAGGGCTGAACACTGAAGCTTTCTTT

size: -
J: TRBJ1-4
V: TRBV27
D: -
CDR3: CASSTRGNHEKLFF
DNA: TGTGCCAGCAGCACGAGGGGCAACCATGAAAAACTGTTTTTT

size: few
J: TRBJ2-3
V: TRBV6-5
D: -
CDR3: CASSSRLGDTQYF
DNA: TGTGCCAGCAGTTCAAGATTGGGAGATACGCAGTATTTT

size: once
J: TRBJ1-1
V: TRBV5-4
D: -
CDR3: CASSFDRDLLFF
DNA: TGTGCCAGCAGCTTCGATAGGGATCTTCTTTTCTTC

size: -
J: TRBJ1-1
V: TRBV7-9
D: TRBD1
CDR3: CASSYRQGTEAFF
DNA: TGTGCCAGCAGCTATAGACAGGGCACTGAAGCTTTCTTT

size: -
J: TRBJ1-2
V: TRBV6-1
D: -
CDR3: CASSEQGGGYTF
DNA: TGTGCCAGCAGTGAACAGGGAGGCGGCTACACCTTC

size: -
J: TRBJ1-2
V: TRBV5-4
D: TRBD1
CDR3: CASSLELQGASGYTF
DNA: TGTGCCAGCAGCTTGGAATTGCAGGGGGCGAGCGGCTACACCTTC

size: -
J: TRBJ1-1
V: TRBV18
D: -
CDR3: CASSPLLTSVNTEAFF
DNA: TGTGCCAGCTCACCACTTTTGACATCCGTGAACACTGAAGCTTTCTTT

size: -
J: TRBJ1-3
V: TRBV4-3
D: -
CDR3: CASSQEGGNTIYF
DNA: TGCGCCAGCAGCCAAGAAGGAGGAAACACCATATATTTT

size: -
J: TRBJ2-5
V: TRBV7-3
D: -
CDR3: CASSLQGGQETQYF
DNA: TGTGCCAGCAGCTTACAGGGGGGCCAAGAGACCCAGTACTTC

size: -
J: TRBJ2-7
V: TRBV2
D: TRBD2
CDR3: CASSESGGGLSPYEQYF
DNA: TGTGCCAGCAGTGAATCGGGAGGTGGGTTATCCCCCTACGAGCAGTACTTC

size: -
J: TRBJ1-2
V: TRBV14
D: -
CDR3: CASSQGGQGNGYTF
DNA: TGTGCCAGCAGCCAAGGAGGCCAGGGGAATGGCTACACCTTC

size: -
J: TRBJ1-1
V: TRBV19
D: -
CDR3: CASRLKPNTEAFF
DNA: TGTGCCAGTAGGTTAAAACCGAACACTGAAGCTTTCTTT

size: few
J: TRBJ1-2
V: TRBV1
D: -
CDR3: CTSTKYRGTDGYTF
DNA: TGCACCAGCACTAAGTACAGGGGAACGGATGGCTACACCTTC

size: -
J: TRBJ1-4
V: TRBV30
D: -
CDR3: CASGPGRTNEKLFF
DNA: TGTGCCTCAGGACCCGGTAGGACTAATGAAAAACTGTTTTTT

size: -
J: TRBJ1-1
V: TRBV6-6
D: -
CDR3: CASRTGRYTEAFF
DNA: TGTGCCAGCAGAACAGGGAGGTACACTGAAGCTTTCTTT

size: -
J: TRBJ2-2
V: TRBV5-1
D: TRBD1
CDR3: CASSGDRAAGELFF
DNA: TGCGCCAGCAGTGGGGACAGGGCGGCCGGGGAGCTGTTTTTT

size: -
J: TRBJ1-1
V: TRBV6-1
D: -
CDR3: CASSLPFGQAEAFF
DNA: TGTGCCAGCAGTCTCCCCTTCGGGCAGGCCGAAGCTTTCTTT

size: -
J: TRBJ2-3
V: TRBV10-3
D: TRBD2
CDR3: CAIRASGEAGDTQYF
DNA: TGTGCCATCAGGGCTAGCGGGGAAGCCGGAGATACGCAGTATTTT

size: few
J: TRBJ2-7
V: TRBV6-1
D: -
CDR3: CASTAQGSYEQYF
DNA: TGTGCCAGCACCGCACAGGGTTCCTACGAGCAGTACTTC

size: -
J: TRBJ1-2
V: TRBV28
D: TRBD1
CDR3: CASSDTGGYGYTF
DNA: TGTGCCAGCAGCGACACAGGGGGATATGGCTACACCTTC

size: -
J: TRBJ1-5
V: TRBV2
D: -
CDR3: CASSDRTSNQPQHF
DNA: TGTGCCAGCAGTGATAGAACTAGCAATCAGCCCCAGCATTTT

size: -
J: TRBJ2-1
V: TRBV6-4
D: TRBD2
CDR3: CASSERAGGGYYNEQFF
DNA: TGTGCCAGCAGCGAAAGGGCGGGCGGGGGTTACTACAATGAGCAGTTCTTC

size: few
J: TRBJ2-4
V: TRBV7-2
D: -
CDR3: CASSLVETKNIQYF
DNA: TGTGCCAGCAGCTTGGTGGAAACCAAAAACATTCAGTACTTC